Listed here are 10 T cell receptor beta chains from one sample, sequenced in a study of blood T cell repertoires in COVID-19 (dated by TCRdb to 2018 to 2021). Libraries were constructed by the immunoSEQ multiplex PCR assay. Sourced from immuneACCESS, this table was stored by TCRdb with only in-frame sequences that have V and J called. A share of the clones is absent; for the studies checked, an unresolved V gene accounts for under half, and the remainder has no known explanation. Recorded for this sample are 150,000 to 200,000 clones; over 80% of them occurred a single time. 3.5% to 5% of the sample belongs to the ten largest clones. Sequencing used PBMCs or T cells enriched from blood (not recorded which). These receptors came from a woman aged 50 to 65 who had recovered from COVID-19.

The chain links TRBV5-1 to TRBJ1-1, with a possible D match to TRBD1 (5 bases). The V gene's germline CDR1 is SGHRS and CDR2 YFSETQ. The CDR3 consists of 12 residues. Trimming cost V 6 bases and J 4 bases, with 10 bases left between them. CDR3 sequence (DNA): TGCGCCAGCACCTCCGGGGGCACTGAAGCTTTCTTT. As protein: CASTSGGTEAFF. The variable domain in full, with the rest retrieved from reference TRBV5-1 and TRBJ1-1, is KAGVTQTPRYLIKTRGQQVTLSCSPISGHRSVSWYQQTPGQGLQFLFEYFSETQRNKGNFPGRFSGRQFSNSRSEMNVSTLELGDSALYLCASTSGGTEAFFGQGTRLTVV.

This clone showed up just once. This chain connects TRBV7-9 to TRBJ2-3, with TRBD2 as a possible D gene (6 bases). Germline V gene lookup returns CDR1 SEHNR and CDR2 FQNEAQ (reference sequence). The V end was cut by 0 bases, the J end by 4 bases, with 14 bases between. The CDR3 consists of 16 residues. CDR3 protein: CASSLAPRGGADTQYF. DNA for the CDR3: TGTGCCAGCAGCTTAGCGCCGCGGGGTGGCGCAGATACGCAGTATTTT.

This clone has only a few counts. DNA of the CDR3: TGTGCCAGTACCCCGGGACAGGGGCTGGGTCAGCCCCAGCATTTT. Translating it yields CASTPGQGLGQPQHF. The chain couples TRBV19 to TRBJ1-5; 10 bases match TRBD1. V trimming: 7 bases; J trimming: 6 bases; junction bases outside the gene matches: 9. The germline gives CDR1 LNHDA, CDR2 SQIVND (reference sequence). The CDR3 covers 15 residues.

This rearrangement joins TRBV7-2 to TRBJ1-4; TRBD1 matches 7 bases. Germline loops: CDR1 SGHTA, CDR2 FQGNSA. This CDR3 contains 14 residues. V lost 3 bases to trimming and J lost 12 bases; unmatched junction nucleotides: 10. The CDR3 protein is CASSFRQGTEELFF. DNA of the CDR3: TGTGCCAGCAGCTTCAGGCAGGGGACAGAGGAACTGTTTTTT.

The chain uses TRBV28 and TRBJ1-1; D gene ambiguous. The CDR3 sequence is 13 residues long. Germline values: CDR1 MDHEN, CDR2 SYDVKM. V was clipped by 2 bases and J by 5 bases, with 9 bases between them. The chain's CDR3 is CASSLVRRTEAFF. The CDR3 DNA reads TGTGCCAGCAGTTTAGTTCGGCGGACTGAAGCTTTCTTT.

The genes are TRBV27 and TRBJ1-4; 9 nucleotides match TRBD1. V shed 3 bases, J shed 10 bases, and the junction held 9 bases outside the gene matches. CDR3 size: 15 residues. Looked up from germline, CDR1 is MNHEY and CDR2 is SMNVEV (reference sequence). CDR3: CASSLAGTGRGKLFF. CDR3 sequence (DNA): TGTGCCAGCAGTTTGGCCGGGACAGGGCGCGGAAAACTGTTTTTT.

This chain connects TRBV6-2 or TRBV6-3 to TRBJ2-1, with 7 bases that match TRBD1. With V trimmed by 5 bases and J by 5 bases, 12 bases remained unmatched. The germline CDR1 and CDR2 sequences are MNHEY and SVGEGT. The CDR3 totals 16 residues. The CDR3 DNA follows: TGTGCCAGCAGTCAGATCCGGGACAGAAGTAACAATGAGCAGTTCTTC. It is translated as CASSQIRDRSNNEQFF.

This clone was detected only once. This CDR3 is CASSQGNRGISHF. Written as DNA, the CDR3 is TGTGCCAGCAGCCAAGGAAACCGGGGAATTTCGCATTTT. The gene calls are TRBV3-1 (or the pseudogene TRBV3-2) and TRBJ1-5; D remains ambiguous. The ends were cut back, 1 base at V and 15 bases at J, with 16 bases in the middle. This CDR3 is built from 13 residues. Germline V gene sequence: CDR1 LGHDT, CDR2 YNNKEL (reference sequence).

This chain links TRBV19 with TRBJ1-1; 8 bases are shared with TRBD1. The CDR3 length is 17 residues. V dropped 5 bases and J dropped 5; count of bases not matched to a gene: 16. The germline V gene has CDR1 LNHDA and CDR2 SQIVND (reference sequence). The CDR3 DNA sequence: TGTGCCAGTAGTCAGCACGGACAGGGTGGGCGCGGAACTGAAGCTTTCTTT. It specifies CASSQHGQGGRGTEAFF.

This chain connects TRBV2 to TRBJ1-5, with unresolved D. The germline gives CDR1 SNHLY, CDR2 FYNNEI. V gave up 6 bases and J gave up 11 bases, with 20 bases separating them. CDR3 size: 14 residues. The CDR3 DNA is TGTGCCAGCAGGGGCGGGGAGAGTAGTCGGACCCAGCATTTT. Encoded protein: CASRGGESSRTQHF.